The 22 T cell receptor beta chains below all came from one sample that was sequenced in a study of T cells in Graves' hyperthyroidism and ophthalmopathy. The CDR3 regions of TCR beta were amplified from RNA transcripts. The HTBI primer set drove a first-round RT-PCR of the TCR CDR3. One entry per CDR3 protein, called by TCRdb with MiXCR from the multiplex PCR reads. Here the sample spans roughly 420,000 distinct CDR3 sequences, approximately 14% being singletons. Sequenced material: blood. These receptors came from a woman under 30 with Graves' hyperthyroidism.

This clonotype was picked up many times. The chain carries TRBV7-8 and TRBJ1-1; no clear D. V was shortened by 1 base and J by 6 bases, with 9 bases between the two germline ends. The CDR3 has 13 residues. CDR1 SGHVS and CDR2 FQNEAQ come from the germline V gene. CDR3 in DNA: TGTGCCAGCAGCTTAGAATCCACACCTGAAGCTTTCTTT. Translated: CASSLESTPEAFF.

This clonotype was recorded at least ten times. The rearrangement joins TRBV12-3 or TRBV12-4 to TRBJ2-7; 9 bases fit TRBD1. This CDR3 is built from 14 residues. The V and J ends lost 6 bases and 2 bases, in that order; junction bases with no gene match: 5. The chain's CDR3 is CASSARQGAYEQYF. In DNA form, the CDR3 reads TGTGCCAGCAGCGCCCGACAGGGGGCCTACGAGCAGTACTTC.

This clonotype was detected only a few times. This may stem from a read error, because a much larger clone lies one nucleotide away. This chain connects TRBV4-3 to TRBJ2-3; D gene ambiguous. V was clipped by 1 base and J by 2 bases, with 7 bases between them. The germline gives CDR1 LGHNA, CDR2 YSLEER. The CDR3 runs to 14 residues. The CDR3 DNA follows: TGCGCCAGCAGCCAAGGGTCCGACACAGATACGCAGTATTTT. Translating it yields CASSQGSDTDTQYF.

This clonotype was seen at least ten times. The chain joins TRBV5-1 to TRBJ1-4; a possible D gene is TRBD1 (6 bases). Germline V gene lookup returns CDR1 SGHRS and CDR2 YFSETQ. CDR3 length equals 14 residues. Trimming shortened V by 4 bases and J by 8 bases, and 15 bases separated the two germline ends. CDR3 DNA sequence: TGCGCCAGCAGCGGGGGCAATTATTCGGAAAAACTGTTTTTT. Its protein product is CASSGGNYSEKLFF.

This clonotype was counted ten times or more. The rearrangement links TRBV10-3 to TRBJ1-1; no firm D call. The CDR3 contains 14 residues. The V end lost 6 bases, the J end lost 1 base, and 12 bases lay between the germline ends. Germline V CDR1 and CDR2: ENHRY, SYGVKD. The CDR3 nucleotides read TGTGCCATCAGGGCCCAAACGAGGAACACTGAAGCTTTCTTT. Translating gives CAIRAQTRNTEAFF.

This clonotype was seen at least ten times. The chain employs TRBV7-3 and TRBJ2-5, with D perhaps matching TRBD1 (6 bases). CDR1 is SGHTA, CDR2 FQGTGA, per germline. The CDR3 is 15 amino acids. V was trimmed by 5 bases and J by 1 base, leaving 14 bases between them. The CDR3 DNA reads TGTGCCAGCAGCCCGGGACACCCACCCCAAGAGACCCAGTACTTC. It specifies CASSPGHPPQETQYF.

The chain has TRBV20-1 and TRBJ2-2, with a weak D call TRBD2 (5 bases). The CDR3 covers 12 residues. Germline CDR1 reads DFQATT; CDR2 reads SNEGSKA (reference sequence). V dropped 4 bases and J dropped 3 bases, with 6 bases sitting between them. CDR3 protein: CSAMRDTGELFF. The CDR3 nucleotides are TGCAGTGCTATGCGGGACACCGGGGAGCTGTTTTTT.

This clonotype was counted ten times or more. V and J are TRBV7-6 and TRBJ2-5; tentatively, D is TRBD1 or TRBD2 (6 bases each). Germline assignment: CDR1 SGHVS and CDR2 FNYEAQ. The CDR3 contains 14 residues. V lost 5 bases and J lost 4, with 14 bases in between. The CDR3 loop is CASSPRRGRETQYF. The CDR3 nucleotides read TGTGCCAGCAGCCCCAGGAGGGGGAGAGAGACCCAGTACTTC.

The table lists this clonotype with a few counts. A junction end diverges from the germline sequence, so it may reflect a read error. The chain joins TRBV12-3 or TRBV12-4 to TRBJ2-2; perhaps TRBD2 as D (5 bases). The CDR3 contains 14 residues. The DNA of the CDR3 is TGTGCCAGCAGCTTTAGGGAGAACCCCGGGGAGCTGTTTTTT. The encoded protein is CASSFRENPGELFF.

This clonotype has only a few counts. The chain links TRBV11-2 to TRBJ2-7, with D perhaps being TRBD1 or TRBD2 (5 bases each). This CDR3 has 14 residues. Deletions cut 3 bases from V and 7 bases from J, with 16 bases between. The germline V gene encodes CDR1 SGHAT and CDR2 FQNNGV. The CDR3 region is CASSLAGGRQEQYF. Here the CDR3 DNA reads TGTGCCAGCAGCTTGGCTGGTGGGAGACAGGAGCAGTACTTC.

This clonotype was recorded at least ten times. The chain couples TRBV7-9 to TRBJ2-7; 7 bases agree with TRBD1. The J segment lost 1 base and the V segment lost 5 bases, leaving 14 bases of the junction unmatched. The germline V gene encodes CDR1 SEHNR and CDR2 FQNEAQ (reference sequence). CDR3 length equals 17 residues. As DNA, the CDR3 is TGTGCCAGCAGCACCTACCGCGGGCAGGGGGAATCCTACGAGCAGTACTTC. It encodes CASSTYRGQGESYEQYF. Using reference TRBV7-9 and TRBJ2-7 for the parts outside the CDR3, the full variable domain is DTGVSQNPRHKITKRGQNVTFRCDPISEHNRLYWYRQTLGQGPEFLTYFQNEAQLEKSRLLSDRFSAERPKGSFSTLEIQRTEQGDSAMYLCASSTYRGQGESYEQYFGPGTRLTVT.

Ten or more counts support this clonotype. The chain couples TRBV20-1 to TRBJ2-5; D may be TRBD2 (6 bases). Trimming left V 4 bases short and J 4 bases short, with 19 bases between. The CDR3 totals 15 residues. Germline V lookup: CDR1 DFQATT, CDR2 SNEGSKA (reference sequence). The CDR3 reads CSAKPVGGSGETQYF. CDR3 nucleotide sequence: TGCAGTGCTAAACCCGTTGGGGGGAGCGGAGAGACCCAGTACTTC.

Comment on this clonotype: One end of the junction fails to match germline, which may point to a read error. V is TRBV15 and J is TRBJ2-5, with D unclear. This CDR3 spans 14 amino acids. Germline V CDR1 and CDR2: LNHNV, YYDKDF (reference sequence). CDR3 coding DNA: TGTGCCACCAGCAGAGTGGGGATCGGAGAGGCCCAGTACTTC. This translates into CATSRVGIGEAQYF.

V usage is TRBV20-1 and J usage is TRBJ2-5, with 7 bases that match TRBD2. Germline CDR1 DFQATT, CDR2 SNEGSKA (reference sequence). With 0 bases clipped from V and 6 bases from J, the junction kept 13 bases outside the gene matches. This CDR3 has 16 amino acids. DNA of the CDR3: TGCAGTGCTAGAGATGGGCCAGGGAGCGGGAAGCAGACCCAGTACTTC. This encodes CSARDGPGSGKQTQYF.

The chain has TRBV19 and TRBJ1-1; D is perhaps TRBD1 (6 bases). CDR3 length equals 15 residues. The V gene's germline CDR1 is LNHDA and CDR2 SQIVND (reference sequence). V was cut by 2 bases and J by 7 bases, with 17 bases left in between. The CDR3 DNA reads as TGTGCCAGTAGTATAATTGGGGCAGGGGTGAATGAAGCTTTCTTT. It translates to CASSIIGAGVNEAFF.

The J gene is TRBJ2-1, the V gene TRBV6-1; 12 positions agree with TRBD2. J was trimmed by 6 bases and V by 10 bases; bases with no gene match: 22. The V gene's germline CDR1 is MNHNS and CDR2 SASEGT. The CDR3 runs 19 residues. This chain's CDR3 is CANQTRGHRLAGAPNEQFF. CDR3 bases: TGTGCCAATCAAACCAGGGGGCATAGACTAGCGGGAGCCCCCAATGAGCAGTTCTTC.

Many counts were recorded for this clonotype. The chain is built from TRBV28 and TRBJ2-3; 12 bases are a match to TRBD2. The CDR3 is made up of 17 amino acids. Germline CDR1 MDHEN, CDR2 SYDVKM. V shed 5 bases, J shed 7 bases, and the junction held 13 bases outside the gene matches. DNA of the CDR3: TGTGCCAGCAGTCTCTGGACTAGCGGGATTAGCAGTAATACGCAGTATTTT. Translation gives CASSLWTSGISSNTQYF.

This clonotype was seen at least ten times. The gene calls are TRBV12-3 or TRBV12-4 and TRBJ1-2; D unclear. V shed 6 bases and J shed 1 base, with 12 bases lying between them. This CDR3 has 14 amino acids. CDR3 DNA sequence: TGTGCCAGCAGCCTACTGGGCCGTAACTATGGCTACACCTTC. Translated, it gives CASSLLGRNYGYTF.

The sample holds a few counts of this clonotype. This chain uses TRBV20-1 with TRBJ1-2; D possibly corresponds to TRBD1 (5 bases). There are 16 residues in the CDR3. V was pared by 0 bases and J by 8 bases, with 22 bases between. Germline V CDR1 and CDR2: DFQATT, SNEGSKA (reference sequence). Written as DNA, the CDR3 is TGCAGTGCTAGAGATGATCCCTTGGCAGGGATTAGAGGCTACACCTTC. Translating gives CSARDDPLAGIRGYTF.

This clonotype was detected only a few times. V is TRBV6-1 and J is TRBJ2-3; D remains unclear. Germline assignment: CDR1 MNHNS and CDR2 SASEGT. The ends were cut back, 6 bases at V and 3 bases at J, with 7 bases in the middle. The CDR3 has 12 residues. CDR3 nucleotides: TGTGCCAGCAGCGATAAAACAGATACGCAGTATTTT. Translated, it gives CASSDKTDTQYF.

This chain connects TRBV11-2 to TRBJ2-7, with D possibly matching TRBD1 (5 bases). The CDR3 spans 13 residues. Germline V lookup: CDR1 SGHAT, CDR2 FQNNGV. V lost 8 bases and J 2 bases, leaving 13 bases between the germline ends. CDR3 DNA sequence: TGTGCCAGCGGGGCCTCCACAACCTACGAGCAGTACTTC. It translates to CASGASTTYEQYF.

The sample holds many counts of this clonotype. The chain links TRBV29-1 to TRBJ1-1, with D unclear. Per germline, CDR1 SQVTM and CDR2 ANQGSEA. CDR3 length equals 13 residues. The V gene lost 3 bases and the J gene lost 6 bases, with 14 bases spanning the gap. CDR3 loop: CSVEMGLLPEAFF. The CDR3, as DNA: TGCAGCGTTGAGATGGGTCTCCTCCCTGAAGCTTTCTTT.